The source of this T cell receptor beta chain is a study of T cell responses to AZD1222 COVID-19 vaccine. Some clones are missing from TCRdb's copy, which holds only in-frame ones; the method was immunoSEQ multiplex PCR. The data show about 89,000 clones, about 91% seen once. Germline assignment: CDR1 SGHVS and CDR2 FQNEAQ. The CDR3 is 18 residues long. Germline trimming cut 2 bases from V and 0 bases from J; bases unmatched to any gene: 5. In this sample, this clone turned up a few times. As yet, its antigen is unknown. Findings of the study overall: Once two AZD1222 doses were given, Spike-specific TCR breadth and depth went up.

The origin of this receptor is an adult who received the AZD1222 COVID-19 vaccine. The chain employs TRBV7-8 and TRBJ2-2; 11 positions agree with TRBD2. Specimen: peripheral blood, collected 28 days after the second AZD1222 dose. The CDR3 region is CASSLNSGGASNTGELFF. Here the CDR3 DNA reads TGTGCCAGCAGCTTAAATAGCGGGGGGGCTTCGAACACCGGGGAGCTGTTTTTT.